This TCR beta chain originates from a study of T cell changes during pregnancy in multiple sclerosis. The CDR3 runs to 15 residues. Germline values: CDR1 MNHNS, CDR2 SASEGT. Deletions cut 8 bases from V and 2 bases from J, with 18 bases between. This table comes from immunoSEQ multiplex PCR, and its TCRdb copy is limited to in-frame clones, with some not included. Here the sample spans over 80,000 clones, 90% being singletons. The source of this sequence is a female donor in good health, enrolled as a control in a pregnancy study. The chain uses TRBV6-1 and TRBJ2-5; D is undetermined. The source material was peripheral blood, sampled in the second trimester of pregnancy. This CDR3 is CASRQAPIIQETQYF. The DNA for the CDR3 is TGTGCCAGCCGTCAGGCACCAATTATACAAGAGACCCAGTACTTC.